This T cell receptor beta chain was profiled in a study of T cell responses to AZD1222 COVID-19 vaccine. The length of the CDR3 is 13 residues. Germline assignment: CDR1 SGHNT and CDR2 YENEEA. The ends were cut back, 5 bases at V and 2 bases at J, with 9 bases in the middle. Method: immunoSEQ multiplex PCR; TCRdb's copy keeps in-frame clones and lacks some. In the table there are about 110,000 clones, around nine tenths of which are singletons. Points from the study as a whole: Baseline seropositives among AZD1222 recipients totaled only 5 to 7. Breadth and depth of Spike-specific TCRs rose after two AZD1222 doses. The donor group comprised mostly white British people and more females; the analysis possibly underestimated clonal diversity.

With regard to this clone: Its antigen remains unidentified.

This clonotype originated in an adult who received the AZD1222 COVID-19 vaccine. The specimen was peripheral blood, collected 28 days after the second AZD1222 dose. The V and J genes are TRBV11-3 and TRBJ1-1; D uncertain. CDR3 loop: CASSPNINTEAFF. The CDR3 DNA sequence: TGTGCCAGCAGCCCCAACATCAACACTGAAGCTTTCTTT.